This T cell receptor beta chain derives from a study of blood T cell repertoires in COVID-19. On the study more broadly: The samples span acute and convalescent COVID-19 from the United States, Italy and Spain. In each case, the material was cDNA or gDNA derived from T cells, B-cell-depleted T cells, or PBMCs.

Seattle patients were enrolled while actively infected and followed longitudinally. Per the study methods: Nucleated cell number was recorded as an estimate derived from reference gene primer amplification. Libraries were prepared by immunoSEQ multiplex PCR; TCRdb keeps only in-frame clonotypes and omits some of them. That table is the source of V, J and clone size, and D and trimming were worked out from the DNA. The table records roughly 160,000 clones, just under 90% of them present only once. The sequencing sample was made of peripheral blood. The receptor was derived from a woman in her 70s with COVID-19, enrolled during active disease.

This CDR3 reads CASSRQTNTEAFF. CDR3 coding DNA: TGTGCCAGTAGTAGGCAAACGAACACTGAAGCTTTCTTT. The rearrangement uses TRBV19 and TRBJ1-1; D remains unclear. Per germline, CDR1 LNHDA and CDR2 SQIVND (reference sequence). Trimming took off 4 bases at V and 1 base at J, with 7 bases between the two ends. The CDR3 totals 13 residues. The variable domain in full, with the rest retrieved from reference TRBV19 and TRBJ1-1, is DGGITQSPKYLFRKEGQNVTLSCEQNLNHDAMYWYRQDPGQGLRLIYYSQIVNDFQKGDIAEGYSVSREKKESFPLTVTSAQKNPTAFYLCASSRQTNTEAFFGQGTRLTVV.